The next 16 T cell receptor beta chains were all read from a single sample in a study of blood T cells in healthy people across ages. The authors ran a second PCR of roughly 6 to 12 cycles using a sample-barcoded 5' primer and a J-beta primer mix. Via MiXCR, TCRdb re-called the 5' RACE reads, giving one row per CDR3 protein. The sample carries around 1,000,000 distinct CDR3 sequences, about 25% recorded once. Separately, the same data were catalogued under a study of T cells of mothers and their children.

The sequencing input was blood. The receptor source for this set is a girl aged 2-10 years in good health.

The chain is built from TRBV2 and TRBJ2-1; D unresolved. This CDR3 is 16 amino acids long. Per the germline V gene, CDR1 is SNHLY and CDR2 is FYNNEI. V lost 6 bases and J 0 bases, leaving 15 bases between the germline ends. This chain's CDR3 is CASRDESRSSYNEQFF. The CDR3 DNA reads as TGTGCCAGCAGGGACGAAAGCAGAAGCTCCTACAATGAGCAGTTCTTC.

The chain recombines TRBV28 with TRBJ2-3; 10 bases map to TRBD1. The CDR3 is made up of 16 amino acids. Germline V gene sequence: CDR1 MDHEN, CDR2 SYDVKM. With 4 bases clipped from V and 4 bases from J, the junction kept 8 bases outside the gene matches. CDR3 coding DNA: TGTGCCAGCAGTTACTCGACAGGGGGCAGGGCAGATACGCAGTATTTT. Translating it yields CASSYSTGGRADTQYF.

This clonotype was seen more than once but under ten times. The CDR3 DNA follows: TGTGCCAGCAGTTTAAAGTGGCAGGGATCATACGAGCAGTACTTC. It encodes CASSLKWQGSYEQYF. The chain uses TRBV28 and TRBJ2-5, with D perhaps TRBD1 (5 bases). The end of the DNA fits TRBJ2-7 better, so the J call may be wrong. This CDR3 has 15 residues. Germline-derived CDR1 and CDR2 are MDHEN and SYDVKM.

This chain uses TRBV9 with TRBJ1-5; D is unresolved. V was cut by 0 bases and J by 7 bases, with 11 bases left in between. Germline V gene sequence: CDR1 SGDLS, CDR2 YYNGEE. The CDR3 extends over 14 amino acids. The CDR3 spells CASSVGAVQQPQHF. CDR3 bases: TGTGCCAGCAGCGTAGGGGCAGTGCAACAGCCCCAGCATTTT.

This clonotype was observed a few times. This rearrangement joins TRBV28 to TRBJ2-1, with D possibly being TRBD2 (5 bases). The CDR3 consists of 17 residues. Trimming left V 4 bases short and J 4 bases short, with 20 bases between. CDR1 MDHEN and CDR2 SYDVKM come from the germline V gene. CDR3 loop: CASSSLGREKRYNEQFF. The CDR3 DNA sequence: TGTGCCAGCAGTTCCCTAGGAAGGGAGAAGAGGTACAATGAGCAGTTCTTC.

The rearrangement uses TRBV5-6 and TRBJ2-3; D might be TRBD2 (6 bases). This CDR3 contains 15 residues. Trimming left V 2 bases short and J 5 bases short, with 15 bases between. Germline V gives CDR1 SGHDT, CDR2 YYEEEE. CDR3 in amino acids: CASSLGGRGLDTQYF. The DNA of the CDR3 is TGTGCCAGCAGCTTAGGAGGGAGAGGCTTAGATACGCAGTATTTT.

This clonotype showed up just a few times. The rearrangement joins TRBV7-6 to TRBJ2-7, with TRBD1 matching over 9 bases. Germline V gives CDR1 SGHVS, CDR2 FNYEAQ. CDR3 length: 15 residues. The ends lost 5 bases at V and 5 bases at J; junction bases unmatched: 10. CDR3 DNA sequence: TGTGCCAGCAGCGCGATTCCGGGACAGGGTGACGAGCAGTACTTC. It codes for CASSAIPGQGDEQYF.

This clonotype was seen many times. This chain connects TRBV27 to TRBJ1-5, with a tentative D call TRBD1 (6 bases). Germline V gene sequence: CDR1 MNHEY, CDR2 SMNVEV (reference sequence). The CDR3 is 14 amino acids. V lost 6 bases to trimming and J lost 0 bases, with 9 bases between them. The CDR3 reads CASSLQGSNQPQHF. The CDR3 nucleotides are TGTGCCAGCAGCTTACAGGGTAGCAATCAGCCCCAGCATTTT.

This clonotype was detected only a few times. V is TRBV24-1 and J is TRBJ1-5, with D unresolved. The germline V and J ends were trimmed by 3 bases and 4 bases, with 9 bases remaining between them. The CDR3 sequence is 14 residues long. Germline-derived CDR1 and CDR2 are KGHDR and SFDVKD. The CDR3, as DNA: TGTGCCACCAGTGATGTCCGGGTGAATCAGCCCCAGCATTTT. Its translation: CATSDVRVNQPQHF.

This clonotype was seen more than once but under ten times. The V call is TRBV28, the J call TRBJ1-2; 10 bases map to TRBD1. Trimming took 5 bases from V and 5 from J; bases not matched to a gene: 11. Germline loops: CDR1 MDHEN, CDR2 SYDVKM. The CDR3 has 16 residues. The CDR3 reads CASSAQTGGALYGYTF. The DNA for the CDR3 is TGTGCCAGCAGTGCCCAGACAGGGGGCGCTTTATATGGCTACACCTTC.

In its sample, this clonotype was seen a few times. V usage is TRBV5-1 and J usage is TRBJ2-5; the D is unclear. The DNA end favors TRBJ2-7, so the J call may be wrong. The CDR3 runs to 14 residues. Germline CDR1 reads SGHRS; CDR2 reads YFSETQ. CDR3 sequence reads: CASSLESTGYEQYF. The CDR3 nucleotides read TGCGCCAGCAGCTTGGAATCCACTGGCTACGAGCAGTACTTC.

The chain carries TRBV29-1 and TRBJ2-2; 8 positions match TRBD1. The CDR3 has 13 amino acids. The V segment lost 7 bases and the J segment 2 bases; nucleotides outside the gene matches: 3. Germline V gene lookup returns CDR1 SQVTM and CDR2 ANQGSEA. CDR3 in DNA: TGCAGCGCGGACAGGGATAACACCGGGGAGCTGTTTTTT. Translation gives CSADRDNTGELFF.

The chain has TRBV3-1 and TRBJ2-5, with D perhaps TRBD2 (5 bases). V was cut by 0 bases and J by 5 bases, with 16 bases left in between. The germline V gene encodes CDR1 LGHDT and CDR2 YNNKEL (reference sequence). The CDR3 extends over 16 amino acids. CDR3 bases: TGTGCCAGCAGCCAAGATTTAGCCACCTCGGGGGAGACCCAGTACTTC. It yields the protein CASSQDLATSGETQYF.

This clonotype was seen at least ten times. As DNA, the CDR3 is TGCAGCGTTGGGACTAACTATGGCTACACCTTC. Its protein product is CSVGTNYGYTF. The chain carries TRBV29-1 and TRBJ1-2, with unresolved D. Trimming removed 4 bases from V and 0 bases from J, with 3 bases in between. CDR3 length: 11 residues. Germline V gene data show CDR1 as SQVTM and CDR2 as ANQGSEA.

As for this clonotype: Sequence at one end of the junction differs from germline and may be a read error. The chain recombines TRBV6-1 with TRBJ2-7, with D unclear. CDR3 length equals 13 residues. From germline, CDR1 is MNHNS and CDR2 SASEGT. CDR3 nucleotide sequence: TGTGCCGGCAGTGAAGGTTTCTCCTACGAGCAGTACTTC. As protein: CAGSEGFSYEQYF.

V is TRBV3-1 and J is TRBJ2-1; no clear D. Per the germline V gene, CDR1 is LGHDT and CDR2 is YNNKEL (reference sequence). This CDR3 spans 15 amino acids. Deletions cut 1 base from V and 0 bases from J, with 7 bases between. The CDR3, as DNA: TGTGCCAGCAGCCAAGTCCACAGCTCCTACAATGAGCAGTTCTTC. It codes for CASSQVHSSYNEQFF.